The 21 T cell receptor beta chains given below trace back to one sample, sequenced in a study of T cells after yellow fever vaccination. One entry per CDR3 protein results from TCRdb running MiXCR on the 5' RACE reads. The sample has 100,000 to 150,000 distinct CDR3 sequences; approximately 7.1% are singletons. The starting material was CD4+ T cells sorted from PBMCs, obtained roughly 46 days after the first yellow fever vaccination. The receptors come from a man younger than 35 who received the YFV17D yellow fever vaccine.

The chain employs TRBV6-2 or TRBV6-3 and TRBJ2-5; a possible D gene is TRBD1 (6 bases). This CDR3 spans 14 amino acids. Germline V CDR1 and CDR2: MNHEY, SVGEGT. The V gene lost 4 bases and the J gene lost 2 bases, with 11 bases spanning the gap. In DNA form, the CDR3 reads TGTGCCAGCAGTTTACAGGGTCAACAAGAGACCCAGTACTTC. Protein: CASSLQGQQETQYF.

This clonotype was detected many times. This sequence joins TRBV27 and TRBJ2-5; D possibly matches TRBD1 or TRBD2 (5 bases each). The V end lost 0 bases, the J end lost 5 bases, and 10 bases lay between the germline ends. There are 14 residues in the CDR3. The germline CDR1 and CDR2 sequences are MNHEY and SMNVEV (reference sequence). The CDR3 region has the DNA TGTGCCAGCAGTTTATCTTGGGGGAGTGAGACCCAGTACTTC. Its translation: CASSLSWGSETQYF.

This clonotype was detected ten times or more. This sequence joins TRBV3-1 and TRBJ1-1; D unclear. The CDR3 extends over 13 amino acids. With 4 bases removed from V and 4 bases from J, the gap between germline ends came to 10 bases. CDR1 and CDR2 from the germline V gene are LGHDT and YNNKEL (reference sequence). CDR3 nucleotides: TGTGCCAGCAGCCTCGGACGGGGCACTGAAGCTTTCTTT. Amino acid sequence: CASSLGRGTEAFF.

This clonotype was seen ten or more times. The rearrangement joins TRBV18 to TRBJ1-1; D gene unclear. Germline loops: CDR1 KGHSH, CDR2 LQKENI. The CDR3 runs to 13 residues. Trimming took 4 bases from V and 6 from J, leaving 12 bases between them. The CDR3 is CASSLLAESEAFF. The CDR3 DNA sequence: TGTGCCAGCTCACTCCTGGCGGAGTCTGAAGCTTTCTTT.

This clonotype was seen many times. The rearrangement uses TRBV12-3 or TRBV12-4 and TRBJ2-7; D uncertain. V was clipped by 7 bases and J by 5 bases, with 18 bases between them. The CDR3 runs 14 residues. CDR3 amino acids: CASMWAVGRNEQYF. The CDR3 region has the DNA TGTGCCAGCATGTGGGCGGTCGGGCGGAACGAGCAGTACTTC.

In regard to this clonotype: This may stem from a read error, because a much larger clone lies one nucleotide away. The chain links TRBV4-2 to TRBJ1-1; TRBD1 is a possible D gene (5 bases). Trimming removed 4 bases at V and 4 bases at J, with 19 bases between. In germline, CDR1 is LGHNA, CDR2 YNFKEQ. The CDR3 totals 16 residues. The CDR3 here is CASSPGGSWGSTEAFF. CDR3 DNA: TGTGCCAGCAGCCCCGGTGGGTCCTGGGGGAGCACTGAAGCTTTCTTT.

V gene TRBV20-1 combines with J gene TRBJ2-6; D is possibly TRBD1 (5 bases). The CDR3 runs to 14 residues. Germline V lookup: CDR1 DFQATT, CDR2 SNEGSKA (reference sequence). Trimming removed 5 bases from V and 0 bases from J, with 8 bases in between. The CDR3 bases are TGCAGTGCTTGGGGCGGCTCTGGGGCCAACGTCCTGACTTTC. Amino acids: CSAWGGSGANVLTF.

The CDR3 spells CASSGPDSGNTIYF. Written as DNA, the CDR3 is TGCGCCAGCAGCGGGCCCGACTCTGGAAACACCATATATTTT. The chain carries TRBV5-1 and TRBJ1-3; no firm D call. The CDR3 runs 14 residues. CDR1 is SGHRS, CDR2 YFSETQ, per germline. The V end was cut by 4 bases, the J end by 0 bases, with 8 bases between.

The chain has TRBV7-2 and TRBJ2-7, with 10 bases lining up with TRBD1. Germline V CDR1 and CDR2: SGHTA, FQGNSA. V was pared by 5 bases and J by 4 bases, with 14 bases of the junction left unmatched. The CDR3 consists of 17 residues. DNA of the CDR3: TGTGCCAGCAGCCCTGACCCAGCACGGGACAGGGGTTACGAGCAGTACTTC. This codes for CASSPDPARDRGYEQYF. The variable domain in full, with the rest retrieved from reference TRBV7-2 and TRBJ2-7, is GAGVSQSPSNKVTEKGKDVELRCDPISGHTALYWYRQSLGQGLEFLIYFQGNSAPDKSGLPSDRFSAERTGGSVSTLTIQRTQQEDSAVYLCASSPDPARDRGYEQYFGPGTRLTVT.

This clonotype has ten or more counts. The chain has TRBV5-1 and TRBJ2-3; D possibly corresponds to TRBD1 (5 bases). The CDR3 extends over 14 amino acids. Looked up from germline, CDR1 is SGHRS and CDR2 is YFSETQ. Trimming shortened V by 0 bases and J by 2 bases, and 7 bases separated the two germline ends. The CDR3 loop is CASSLGQITDTQYF. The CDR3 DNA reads TGCGCCAGCAGCTTGGGACAGATCACAGATACGCAGTATTTT.

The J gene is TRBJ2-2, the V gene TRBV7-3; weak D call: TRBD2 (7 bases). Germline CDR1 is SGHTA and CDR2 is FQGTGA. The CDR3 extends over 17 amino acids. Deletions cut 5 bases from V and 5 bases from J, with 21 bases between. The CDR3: CASSRTGGRFPTGELFF. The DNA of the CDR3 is TGTGCCAGCAGCAGGACGGGGGGCCGGTTTCCGACCGGGGAGCTGTTTTTT.

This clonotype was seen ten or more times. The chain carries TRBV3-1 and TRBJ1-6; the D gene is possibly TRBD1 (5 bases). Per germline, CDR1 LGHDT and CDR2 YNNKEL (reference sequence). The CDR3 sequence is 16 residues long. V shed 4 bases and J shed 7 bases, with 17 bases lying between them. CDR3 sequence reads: CASSLQGDIRNSPLHF. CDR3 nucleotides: TGTGCCAGCAGCCTCCAGGGTGACATAAGGAATTCACCCCTCCACTTT.

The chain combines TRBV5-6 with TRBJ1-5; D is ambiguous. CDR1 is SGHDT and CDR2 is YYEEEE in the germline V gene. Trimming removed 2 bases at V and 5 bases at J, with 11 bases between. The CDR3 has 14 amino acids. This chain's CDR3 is CASSLFYGDQPQHF. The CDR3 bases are TGTGCCAGCAGCTTATTTTACGGTGATCAGCCCCAGCATTTT.

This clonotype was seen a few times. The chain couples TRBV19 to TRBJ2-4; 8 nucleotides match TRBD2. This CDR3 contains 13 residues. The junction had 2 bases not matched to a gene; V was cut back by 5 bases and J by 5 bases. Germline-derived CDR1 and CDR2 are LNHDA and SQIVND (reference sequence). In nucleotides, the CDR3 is TGTGCCAGTAGTCGGCGGGGGGAAAACATTCAGTACTTC. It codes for CASSRRGENIQYF.

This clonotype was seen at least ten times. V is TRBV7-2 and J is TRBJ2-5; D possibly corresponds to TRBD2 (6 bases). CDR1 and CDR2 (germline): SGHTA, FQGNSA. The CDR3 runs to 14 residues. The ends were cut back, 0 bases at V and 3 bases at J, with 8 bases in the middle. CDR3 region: CASSLARLEETQYF. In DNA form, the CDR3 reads TGTGCCAGCAGCTTAGCCAGACTAGAAGAGACCCAGTACTTC.

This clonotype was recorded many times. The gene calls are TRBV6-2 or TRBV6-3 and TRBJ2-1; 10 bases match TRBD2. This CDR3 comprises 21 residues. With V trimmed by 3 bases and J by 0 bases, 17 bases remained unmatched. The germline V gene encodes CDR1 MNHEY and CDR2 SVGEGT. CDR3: CASSYSLAGAHQLSSYNEQFF. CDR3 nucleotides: TGTGCCAGCAGTTATTCCCTAGCGGGGGCCCATCAATTAAGCTCCTACAATGAGCAGTTCTTC.

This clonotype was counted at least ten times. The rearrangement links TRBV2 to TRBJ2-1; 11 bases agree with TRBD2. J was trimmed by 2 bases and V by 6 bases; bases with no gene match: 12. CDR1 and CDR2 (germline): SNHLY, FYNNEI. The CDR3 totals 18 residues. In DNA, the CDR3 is TGTGCCAGCAGATTCCCTTCTAGCGGGGGGATTACCTACAATGAGCAGTTCTTC. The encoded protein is CASRFPSSGGITYNEQFF.

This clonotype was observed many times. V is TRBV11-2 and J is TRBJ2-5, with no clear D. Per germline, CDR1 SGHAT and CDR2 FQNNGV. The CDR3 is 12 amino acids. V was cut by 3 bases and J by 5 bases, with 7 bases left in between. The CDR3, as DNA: TGTGCCAGCAGCTTTCACGGGGAGACCCAGTACTTC. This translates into CASSFHGETQYF.

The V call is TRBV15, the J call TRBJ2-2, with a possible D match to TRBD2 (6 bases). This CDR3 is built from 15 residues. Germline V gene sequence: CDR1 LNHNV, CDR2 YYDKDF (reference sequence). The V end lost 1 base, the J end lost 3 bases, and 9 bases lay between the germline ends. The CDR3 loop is CATSRGGVDTGELFF. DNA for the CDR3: TGTGCCACCAGCAGAGGGGGGGTGGACACCGGGGAGCTGTTTTTT. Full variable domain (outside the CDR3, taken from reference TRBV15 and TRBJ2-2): DAMVIQNPRYQVTQFGKPVTLSCSQTLNHNVMYWYQQKSSQAPKLLFHYYDKDFNNEADTPDNFQSRRPNTSFCFLDIRSPGLGDTAMYLCATSRGGVDTGELFFGEGSRLTVL.

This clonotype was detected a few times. The CDR3 sequence: CASSPTSLGADTQYF. CDR3 nucleotides: TGTGCCAGCAGCCCAACGTCCCTGGGCGCAGATACGCAGTATTTT. The chain carries TRBV7-9 and TRBJ2-3, with D unclear. This CDR3 comprises 15 residues. Trimming cost V 5 bases and J 4 bases, with 16 bases left between them. From germline, CDR1 is SEHNR and CDR2 FQNEAQ (reference sequence).

The CDR3 is CASKAGGNYGYTF. The CDR3 bases are TGTGCCAGCAAGGCAGGGGGCAACTATGGCTACACCTTC. The V call is TRBV28, the J call TRBJ1-2, with 8 bases fitting TRBD1. There are 13 residues in the CDR3. Germline V CDR1 and CDR2: MDHEN, SYDVKM. V shed 7 bases, J shed 2 bases, and the junction held 3 bases outside the gene matches.